This paragraph reports one T cell receptor (beta chain). The clone's antigen remains unknown. Base qualities are not recorded, but no much larger clone differs from it by a single base. After removal of 2 bases from V and 4 bases from J, the junction retains 10 bases not matched to a gene. There are 17 amino acids in the CDR3, from cysteine to phenylalanine inclusive. Of all the DNA, just the CDR3 is kept, 51 bases in frame from base 1. The germline V gene (reference sequence) sets CDR1 to LGHDT and CDR2 to YNNKEL. Each collaborating institution followed its own protocols to collect whole blood in K2EDTA tubes. For TCRbeta analysis, collaborator samples were shipped as frozen whole blood, as isolated PBMCs, or as DNA extracted from either sample type. The immunoSEQ Assay, a bias-controlled multiplex PCR, was used to amplify TCRbeta CDR3 regions from genomic DNA. Per the source publication's procedure: Nucleated cell counts per sample were estimated from amplification of reference gene primers within the assay. To quantify the absolute abundance of each unique TCRbeta CDR3 rearrangement, sequence reads were collapsed and filtered. Productive Simpson clonality was computed per sample as the square root of Simpson's diversity index over productive rearrangements. In TCRdb, the immuneACCESS table is reduced to in-frame sequences with V and J assigned. These tables do not hold every clone; where another copy was compared, an unresolved V gene accounts for under half, and the others remain unexplained. V and J calls plus clone size are reproduced from that table; the DNA served to infer D and trimming. A total of 8,500 to 14,000 clones appear in this sample, about 87% of them only once. Jointly, the top ten make up around 9.9% of the sample.

This sample is drawn from a study of blood T cell repertoires in COVID-19 (dated by TCRdb to 2018 to 2020). With regard to the full study: Samples covering the acute and convalescent phases of COVID-19 were provided by collaborators in the United States, Italy and Spain. The prospective study material was composed of cDNA or gDNA derived from T cells, B-cell-depleted T cells, or PBMCs. Deeply sampled blood TCRbeta repertoires from subjects exposed to, actively infected with, or recovered from COVID-19 were included in the dataset. The repertoires were made available in a free public database intended to serve as a resource for research on the immune response to SARS-CoV-2. The samples were drawn from the first 160 participants of the ongoing ImmuneRACE study and from over 950 subjects provided by 6 global collaborators. The sample metadata nearly always contained a de-identified subject ID, COVID-19 status, age in years and sex. HLA class I and class II types, where available, came from metadata supplied by the sample provider rather than from assay-based typing. What the study reported, not specific to this receptor: The quantity of clinical and demographic metadata differed by source and by participant and was supplied without curation.

The receptor chain draws on TRBV3-1 (or the pseudogene TRBV3-2) and TRBJ2-3, with TRBD2 identical over 9 junction bases. The receptor was isolated from a human donor in a cohort sampled during active COVID-19. Sample: peripheral blood. The DNA is TGTGCCAGCAGCCAACGAGGCGGGGGGGCCGGCGCAGATACGCAGTATTTT. It codes for CASSQRGGGAGADTQYF.